This T cell receptor (beta chain) was identified during a study of T cells in Graves' hyperthyroidism and ophthalmopathy. Study-level background: Peripheral blood was acquired at first diagnosis, ahead of any therapy whatsoever. Study results and limitations: Before onset, ophthalmopathy was predicted by the model a median approximately 6.7 months earlier.

As for this clonotype: Its specificity is unknown.

Calling Graves' hyperthyroidism stable meant ophthalmopathy did not progress within 18 months. The source of the PBMCs was over 8.5 ml of fresh peripheral blood. Germline values: CDR1 SEHNR, CDR2 FQNEAQ (reference sequence). The CDR3 consists of 13 residues. V gave up 5 bases and J gave up 5 bases, with 13 bases separating them. Template material for amplifying TCR beta CDR3 regions consisted of RNA transcripts. The HTBI primer set was used in a first-round RT-PCR of the TCR CDR3. TCRdb analysed the multiplex PCR reads with MiXCR anew, one entry per CDR3 protein. The table lists fewer than 550,000 distinct CDR3 sequences, 15% to 17% of them singletons, with approximately 14% in the top ten.

The clonotype was recovered from a woman aged 18-29 years with Graves' hyperthyroidism. The chain combines TRBV7-9 with TRBJ2-7; D is undetermined. The sequenced sample was blood. The CDR3, as DNA: TGTGCCAGCAGCGGCGCTGGGCGGAACGAGCAGTACTTC. This gives the protein CASSGAGRNEQYF.